The T cell receptor beta chain described here comes from a study of CXCR3-negative and CXCR3-positive naive CD8 T cells (dated by TCRdb to between 2018 and 2020). Study-level background: In total, approximately 140 million TRB reads were obtained, which works out to roughly 1.5 +/- 0.3 million reads per library. Data from about ten donors, pooled across two independent experiments, went into the diversity and physicochemical repertoire analyses. The TRBV-TRBJ cluster analysis covered naive subsets from 5 donors and memory cells from 3 donors.

The paper's findings and limits, for the study overall: Within the same donor, TRBV-TRBJ usage looked similar between naive CXCR3-negative and CXCR3-positive cells, but memory cells had distinct patterns. Freshly isolated PBMCs were used for most assays because CXCR3 expression partially decreased after cryopreservation. Both naive subsets had comparably high repertoire diversity, while memory CD8+ T cells had much lower repertoire diversity. Because surface CD5, which is linked to self-reactivity in mice, was comparable between the naive subsets, TCR interaction strength was also inferred from the physicochemical properties of TRB CDR3s. TRB CDR3s from CXCR3-positive naive cells showed higher hydrophobicity (lower Kidera factor 4), lower energy, and higher strength and volume indices than CXCR3-negative naive cells.

TCRdb records NextSeq 550 as the sequencer. The Human TCR Profiling Kit (MiLaboratory) was used to prepare UMI-labeled 5' RACE TRB cDNA libraries. The full amount of extracted RNA was used for cDNA synthesis, and the full amount of resulting cDNA was used for PCR amplification. Libraries were prepared in parallel with an identical number of PCR cycles. Per the source publication's procedure: About 53,000 +/- 9,400 unique UMI-labeled TRB cDNA molecules per library were extracted with MIGEC and MiXCR, with at least two reads per UMI required. On average, each library contained about 40,000 +/- 10,000 functional in-frame TRB CDR3 nucleotide clonotypes without stop codons. After downsampling to 5000 UMI-labeled TRB molecules per sample, diversity metrics such as normalized Shannon-Wiener and Chao1 were calculated in VDJtools. Clonotype-size-weighted physicochemical properties of the central five CDR3 residues (interaction energy, strength, volume and Kidera factor 4) were computed in VDJtools. Following TCRdb reprocessing, every CDR3 protein sequence forms one entry, and DNA is not provided. The V and J calls and clone size are TCRdb's, not the authors'. This sample's table has entries for roughly 45,000 distinct CDR3 sequences. The ten top clones hold over 2% of the sample.

In the germline V gene, CDR1 corresponds to SQVTM and CDR2 to ANQGSEA. The CDR3 sequence holds 13 residues, the cysteine and phenylalanine included. DNA was not recorded. For each CD8+ T cell subset, flow sorting was done in triplicate, and 300,000 to 350,000 cells per subset went directly into RLT lysis buffer. To exclude memory contaminants, naive CD8+ T cells were stringently defined as CD45RO-CCR7+CD27+CD95-. Using standard density gradient centrifugation, peripheral blood mononuclear cells were isolated from buffy coats. A FACSAria III was used to flow-sort naive CD8+ T cells into CXCR3-negative and CXCR3-positive populations. Total RNA was extracted from sorted cells with an RNeasy Mini Kit. For this clonotype: Its antigen is still unknown.

The chain joins TRBV29-1 to TRBJ2-2; the TCRdb call, TRBD1, lacks DNA for checking. The clonotype comes from a human donor in good health. Some clones in this sample may be carry-over from other donors' samples. The sample consisted of naive CXCR3- CD8+ T cells from blood. The cell subset or site label, read with the paper, signifies: CD45RO-CCR7+CD27+CD95- naive CD8+ T cells lacking CXCR3 (TNR3-). The CDR3 has the sequence CSVVVDSSGELFF.